This is a list of T cell receptor beta chains from one sample in a study of neoadjuvant anti-PD-1 for oral cavity cancer. Clones were read by immunoSEQ multiplex PCR, and TCRdb kept only the in-frame ones, dropping some. In the table there are 50,000 to 65,000 clones, 65% to 85% of which are singletons. The material was PBMCs, obtained before nivolumab (anti-PD-1) treatment. Every receptor here comes from a person aged 35-79 years with oral cavity squamous cell carcinoma. Each CDR3 is given without its conserved first and last residue.

v_call: TRBV7-8
cdr3_aa: ASSPGPRSEKLF

v_call: TRBV5-1
cdr3_aa: ASSARGGGAEKLF

v_call: TRBV11-2
cdr3_aa: ASSEHLQGARTEAF

v_call: TRBV7-3
cdr3_aa: ASSLTSGQAYEQF

v_call: TRBV5-1
cdr3_aa: ASSPRGDSGNTIY

v_call: TRBV11-1
cdr3_aa: ASSTQTAGELF

v_call: TRBV2
cdr3_aa: ASSRTDGNQPQH

v_call: TRBV29-1
cdr3_aa: SVGALSPEAF

v_call: TRBV5-1
cdr3_aa: ASSPGLAGAYEQY

v_call: TRBV7-2
cdr3_aa: ASRLTDRAGEQY

v_call: TRBV10-1
cdr3_aa: ASGGTGVGTGELF

v_call: TRBV28
cdr3_aa: ASSSLAGVMETQY

v_call: TRBV7-2
cdr3_aa: ASSSPGGLAKNIQY

v_call: TRBV2
cdr3_aa: ASRRGAGTSNQPQH